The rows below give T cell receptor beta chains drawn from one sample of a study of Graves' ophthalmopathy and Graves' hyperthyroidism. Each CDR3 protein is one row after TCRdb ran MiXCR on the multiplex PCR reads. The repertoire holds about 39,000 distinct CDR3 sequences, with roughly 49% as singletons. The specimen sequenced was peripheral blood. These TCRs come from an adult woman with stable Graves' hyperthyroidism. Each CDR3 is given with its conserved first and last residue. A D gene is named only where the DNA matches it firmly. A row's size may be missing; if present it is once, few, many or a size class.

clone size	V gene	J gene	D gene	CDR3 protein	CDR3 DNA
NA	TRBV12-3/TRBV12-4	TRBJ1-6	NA	CASSLNRDSPLHF	TGTGCCAGCAGTTTAAATCGGGATTCACCCCTCCACTTT
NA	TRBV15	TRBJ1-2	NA	CATSISGVSGCTF	TGTGCCACCAGCATCAGTGGGGTCAGCGGCTGCACCTTC
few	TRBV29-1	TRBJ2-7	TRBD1	CSVPGTGNEQYF	TGCAGCGTCCCCGGGACAGGGAACGAGCAGTACTTC
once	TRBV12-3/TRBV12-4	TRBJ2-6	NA	CASGFGTSITGANVLTF	TGTGCCAGCGGTTTTGGGACATCGATTACTGGGGCCAACGTCCTGACTTTC
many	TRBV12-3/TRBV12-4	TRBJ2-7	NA	CASSSGSRGLPYEQYF	TGTGCCAGCAGTTCAGGGAGCAGGGGCCTCCCCTACGAGCAGTACTTC
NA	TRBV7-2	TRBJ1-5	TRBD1	CASSLDLIGTGYDNQPQHF	TGTGCCAGCAGCTTAGACCTCATCGGGACAGGGTATGACAATCAGCCCCAGCATTTT
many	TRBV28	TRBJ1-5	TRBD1	CASSRPGQGARNQPQHF	TGTGCCAGCAGTAGACCGGGACAGGGGGCCCGCAATCAGCCCCAGCATTTT
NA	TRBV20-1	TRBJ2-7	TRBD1	CSANPGTGASYEQYF	TGCAGTGCTAACCCCGGGACAGGGGCCTCCTACGAGCAGTACTTC
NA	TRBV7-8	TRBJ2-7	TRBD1	CASSPGTGAGSSYEQYF	TGTGCCAGCAGTCCCGGGACAGGGGCAGGGAGCTCCTACGAGCAGTACTTC
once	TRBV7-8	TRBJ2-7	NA	CASSLGRGGEQYF	TGTGCCAGCAGCTTAGGGAGAGGGGGCGAGCAGTACTTC
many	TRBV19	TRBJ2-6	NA	CASSRPYLRSGANVLTF	TGTGCCAGTAGTCGACCGTACCTCCGCTCTGGGGCCAACGTCCTGACTTTC
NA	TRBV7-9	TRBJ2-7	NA	CASSYNGEQYF	TGTGCCAGCAGTTACAACGGGGAGCAGTACTTC
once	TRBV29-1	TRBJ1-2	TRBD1	CSVEGTGGAAGYTF	TGCAGCGTTGAAGGGACAGGGGGCGCGGCAGGCTACACCTTC
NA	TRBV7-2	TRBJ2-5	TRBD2	CASSSRTSGSRETQYF	TGTGCCAGCAGTTCCCGGACTAGCGGGAGCAGGGAGACCCAGTACTTC
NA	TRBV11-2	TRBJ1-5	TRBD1	CASSPRTGDRPQHF	TGCGCCAGCAGCCCACGGACAGGGGATCGGCCCCAGCATTTT
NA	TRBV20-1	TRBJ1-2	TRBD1	CSARRTGGASGYTF	TGCAGTGCTAGGAGGACAGGGGGCGCATCTGGCTACACCTTC
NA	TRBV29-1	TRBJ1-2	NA	CSVASSAFRYGYTF	TGCAGCGTTGCCAGCAGTGCCTTCAGATATGGCTACACCTTC
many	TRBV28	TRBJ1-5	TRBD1	CASSSQGINQPQHF	TGTGCCAGCAGTTCACAGGGGATCAATCAGCCCCAGCATTTT
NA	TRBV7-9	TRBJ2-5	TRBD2	CASSLAGGSQETQYF	TGTGCCAGCAGCTTAGCGGGCGGGAGTCAGGAGACCCAGTACTTC
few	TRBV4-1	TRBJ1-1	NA	CASSLEGGDMITEAFF	TGCGCCAGCAGCCTAGAGGGCGGGGACATGATCACTGAAGCTTTCTTT
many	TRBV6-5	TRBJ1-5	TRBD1	CASSLRTGSNQPQHF	TGTGCCAGCAGTTTACGGACAGGGAGTAATCAGCCCCAGCATTTT
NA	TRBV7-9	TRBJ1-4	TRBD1	CASSTQTGGEKLFF	TGTGCCAGCAGCACCCAGACAGGGGGCGAAAAACTGTTTTTT
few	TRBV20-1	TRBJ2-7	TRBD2	CSASFGTSGRGGEQYF	TGCAGTGCCTCTTTTGGGACTAGCGGGAGAGGGGGCGAGCAGTACTTC
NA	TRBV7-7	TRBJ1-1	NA	CASSLVSDAFF	TGTGCTAGCAGCCTCGTGTCGGATGCTTTCTTT
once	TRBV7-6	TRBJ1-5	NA	CASSPGRETQHF	TGTGCCAGCAGCCCCGGTAGGGAGACCCAGCATTTT
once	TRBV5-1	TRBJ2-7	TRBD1	CVSSLSDRPYSHGQYF	TGCGTCAGCAGCCTCTCGGACAGGCCATACTCCCACGGGCAGTACTTC
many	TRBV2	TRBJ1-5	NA	CASSEILDTSGNQPQHF	TGTGCCAGCAGTGAAATCTTAGACACGAGCGGCAATCAGCCCCAGCATTTT
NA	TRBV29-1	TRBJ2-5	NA	CSDKGWETQYF	TGCAGCGATAAGGGGTGGGAGACCCAGTACTTC
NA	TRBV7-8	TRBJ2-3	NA	CASSPPPRASILAKRYF	TGTGCCAGCAGCCCCCCCCCCCGCGCTTCCATCCTCGCTAAACGGTATTTT
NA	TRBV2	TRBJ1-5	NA	CASSALTGQPQHF	TGTGCCAGCAGTGCCTTGACTGGACAGCCCCAGCATTTT
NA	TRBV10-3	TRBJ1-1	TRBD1	CAIRGQLNTEAFF	TGTGCCATCCGGGGACAGCTGAACACTGAAGCTTTCTTT
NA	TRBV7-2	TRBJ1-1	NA	CASSYGAGTNTEAFF	TGTGCCAGCAGTTACGGCGCAGGGACGAACACTGAAGCTTTCTTT
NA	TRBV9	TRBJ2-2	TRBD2	CASSVSRTSGNTGELFF	TGTGCCAGCAGCGTATCGAGGACTAGCGGAAACACCGGGGAGCTGTTTTTT
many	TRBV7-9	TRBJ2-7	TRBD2	CASSLSGSYEQYF	TGTGCCAGCAGCCTTAGCGGGAGTTACGAGCAGTACTTC
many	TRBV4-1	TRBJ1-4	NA	CASSQGGQSNEKLFF	TGCGCCAGCAGCCAGGGCGGACAGAGTAATGAAAAACTGTTTTTT
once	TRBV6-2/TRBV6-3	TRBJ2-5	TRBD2	CASRGTSGRPQETQYF	TGTGCCAGCAGGGGGACTAGCGGGAGACCCCAAGAGACCCAGTACTTC
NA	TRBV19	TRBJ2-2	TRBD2	CASRTSGRGPGELFF	TGTGCCAGTAGGACTAGCGGGAGAGGGCCCGGGGAGCTGTTTTTT
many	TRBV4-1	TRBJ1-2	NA	CASSRIRTDGYTF	TGCGCCAGCAGCCGCATTCGGACAGATGGCTACACCTTC
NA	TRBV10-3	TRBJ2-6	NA	CAISGQYAAGANVLTF	TGTGCCATCAGTGGGCAATATGCTGCCGGGGCCAACGTCCTGACTTTC
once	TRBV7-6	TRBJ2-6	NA	CASSLDIGTGANVLTF	TGTGCCAGCAGCTTAGATATAGGGACTGGGGCCAACGTCCTGACTTTC
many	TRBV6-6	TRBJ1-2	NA	CASSYGGAGGYTF	TGTGCCAGCAGTTACGGCGGGGCGGGTGGCTACACCTTC
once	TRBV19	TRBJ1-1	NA	CASSRERGTEAFF	TGTGCCAGTAGTAGAGAACGGGGCACTGAGGCTTTCTTT
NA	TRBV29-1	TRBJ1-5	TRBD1	CSVDPGGSRGPQHF	TGCAGCGTAGACCCAGGGGGCAGTCGGGGGCCCCAGCATTTT
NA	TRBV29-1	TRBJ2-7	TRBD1	CSAGQGSHEQYF	TGCAGCGCCGGACAGGGATCCCACGAGCAGTACTTC
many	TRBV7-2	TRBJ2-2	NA	CASSSRAGELFF	TGTGCCAGCAGCTCGAGGGCCGGGGAGCTGTTTTTT
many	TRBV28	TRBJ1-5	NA	CASSRRVGISRPQHF	TGTGCCAGCAGTCGACGAGTAGGGATCTCCAGGCCCCAGCATTTT
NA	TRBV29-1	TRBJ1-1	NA	CSAGLGGGGTNTEAFF	TGCAGCGCCGGATTAGGAGGGGGAGGCACGAACACTGAAGCTTTCTTT
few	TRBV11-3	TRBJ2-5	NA	CASSLRGALEHQETQYF	TGTGCCAGCAGCTTAAGGGGGGCTCTCGAGCACCAAGAGACCCAGTACTTC
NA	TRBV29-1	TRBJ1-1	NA	CSVGLAAMNTEAFF	TGCAGCGTTGGACTCGCGGCCATGAACACTGAAGCTTTCTTT
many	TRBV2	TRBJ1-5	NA	CASSVRQAQSNQPQHF	TGTGCCAGCAGTGTTAGACAGGCCCAAAGCAATCAGCCCCAGCATTTT
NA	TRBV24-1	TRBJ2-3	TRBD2	CATSDLPGLAGEGDTQYF	TGTGCCACCAGTGATTTGCCCGGACTAGCGGGAGAAGGAGATACGCAGTATTTT
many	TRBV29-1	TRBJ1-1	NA	CSVYRGPSDEAFF	TGCAGCGTTTATAGGGGCCCGAGCGATGAAGCTTTCTTT
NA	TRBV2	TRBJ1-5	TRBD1	CASSATPTGRQPQHF	TGTGCCAGCAGTGCTACCCCGACAGGGCGACAGCCCCAGCATTTT
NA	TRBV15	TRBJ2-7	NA	CATSREPSSDEQYF	TGTGCCACCAGCAGAGAACCCAGTAGTGACGAGCAGTACTTC
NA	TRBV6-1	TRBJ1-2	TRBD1	CASMRTGTANYGFTF	TGCGCCAGCATGCGAACCGGGACAGCTAACTATGGCTTCACCTTC